This passage covers 30 T cell receptor beta chains from one sample sequenced in a study of immune evolution from preneoplasia to lung adenocarcinoma. Only in-frame clones appear in the TCRdb table, and some are missing; sequencing was by immunoSEQ multiplex PCR. Of over 6,000 clones listed, about 81% are singletons. Input material: FFPE invasive lung adenocarcinoma tissue. Source of these receptors: a person in their fifties with lung adenocarcinoma.

The V and J genes are TRBV5-1 and TRBJ2-5, with 9 bases lining up with TRBD2. This CDR3 region has 17 residues. Germline values: CDR1 SGHRS, CDR2 YFSETQ. V was pared by 1 base and J by 4 bases, with 11 bases of the junction left unmatched. This CDR3 is CASSLWGSGSGRETQYF. The CDR3 nucleotides are TGCGCCAGCAGCTTGTGGGGTAGCGGGAGTGGCAGAGAGACCCAGTACTTC.

This clone has more than one count but fewer than ten. This rearrangement joins TRBV7-6 to TRBJ2-2; the D call may be TRBD1 or TRBD2 (5 bases each). V was shortened by 5 bases and J by 6 bases, with 19 bases between the two germline ends. The CDR3 totals 16 residues. From germline, CDR1 is SGHVS and CDR2 FNYEAQ. CDR3 region: CASSPKASGAAGELFF. CDR3 bases: TGTGCCAGCAGCCCTAAAGCGTCCGGGGCCGCCGGGGAGCTGTTTTTT.

This clone was seen once. This chain joins TRBV19 and TRBJ1-5, with D maybe TRBD1 (5 bases). This CDR3 spans 14 amino acids. Trimming left V 3 bases short and J 3 bases short, with 9 bases between. Germline V gene sequence: CDR1 LNHDA, CDR2 SQIVND (reference sequence). The CDR3 spells CASSIREPNQPQHF. The CDR3 DNA reads as TGTGCCAGTAGTATCAGGGAGCCCAATCAGCCCCAGCATTTT.

The table lists this clone with a count of one. This chain joins TRBV5-4 and TRBJ2-2; 8 nucleotides align to TRBD1. CDR1 is SGHNT and CDR2 is YYREEE in the germline V gene (reference sequence). This CDR3 has 15 residues. The V and J ends lost 4 bases and 4 bases, in that order; junction bases with no gene match: 6. CDR3 loop: CASSPQGARTGELFF. Written as DNA, the CDR3 is TGTGCCAGCAGCCCTCAGGGGGCGCGCACCGGGGAGCTGTTTTTT.

The count of this clone is one. The V and J genes are TRBV28 and TRBJ2-2; D is possibly TRBD1 (7 bases). The germline CDR1 and CDR2 sequences are MDHEN and SYDVKM. The CDR3 runs 15 residues. Trimming took off 6 bases at V and 1 base at J, with 12 bases between the two ends. CDR3 amino acids: CASRAGGLNTGELFF. CDR3 DNA sequence: TGTGCCAGCAGAGCAGGGGGGTTGAACACCGGGGAGCTGTTTTTT.

The chain carries TRBV5-6 and TRBJ1-1, with 7 bases that match TRBD1. This CDR3 is built from 19 residues. Trimming cost V 4 bases and J 4 bases; bases outside gene matches: 22. Germline V gene sequence: CDR1 SGHDT, CDR2 YYEEEE. Written as DNA, the CDR3 is TGTGCCAGCAGCCCGGTCGGGGACAGTACCTTTCACTGGGGCACTGAAGCTTTCTTT. Translation gives CASSPVGDSTFHWGTEAFF.

This clone was found a few times. The rearrangement links TRBV28 to TRBJ2-5; D possibly corresponds to TRBD1 (6 bases). The CDR3 consists of 16 residues. Germline-derived CDR1 and CDR2 are MDHEN and SYDVKM. The ends were cut back, 6 bases at V and 3 bases at J, with 20 bases in the middle. CDR3 coding DNA: TGTGCCAGCAGCCCAGGGGCAGGTGGGTTTAAAGAGACCCAGTACTTC. Residues: CASSPGAGGFKETQYF.

J is TRBJ2-1 and V is TRBV7-9, with 10 positions matching TRBD2. The V and J ends lost 1 base and 8 bases, in that order; junction bases with no gene match: 8. This CDR3 has 16 residues. Germline CDR1 is SEHNR and CDR2 is FQNEAQ (reference sequence). The CDR3: CASSLVGTSEFDEQFF. In DNA, the CDR3 is TGTGCCAGCAGCTTAGTAGGGACTAGCGAGTTTGATGAGCAGTTCTTC.

The chain uses TRBV29-1 and TRBJ1-2, with 8 nucleotides matching TRBD1. The CDR3 has 13 amino acids. The germline CDR1 and CDR2 sequences are SQVTM and ANQGSEA. V lost 6 bases and J lost 8; bases outside the gene matches: 11. This CDR3 reads CSVGEDRGRGYTF. CDR3 nucleotide sequence: TGCAGCGTAGGGGAAGACAGGGGACGGGGCTACACCTTC.

The chain carries TRBV30 and TRBJ1-1; maybe TRBD1 (5 bases). Germline V CDR1 and CDR2: GTSNPN, SVGIG (reference sequence). The CDR3 is made up of 13 amino acids. V was trimmed by 0 bases and J by 7 bases, leaving 12 bases between them. Here the CDR3 reads CAWSVGTVHEAFF. DNA of the CDR3: TGTGCCTGGAGTGTCGGGACGGTTCATGAAGCTTTCTTT.

The rearrangement joins TRBV30 to TRBJ2-4; D possibly corresponds to TRBD1 (6 bases). CDR1 and CDR2 (germline): GTSNPN, SVGIG (reference sequence). CDR3 length equals 13 residues. The V and J ends lost 1 base and 7 bases respectively, with 11 bases between them. The CDR3 nucleotides read TGTGCCTGGAGTGAGGGGACAACCAACATTCAGTACTTC. Translating gives CAWSEGTTNIQYF.

The rearrangement links TRBV4-2 to TRBJ1-1, with no clear D. The CDR3 extends over 16 amino acids. Germline assignment: CDR1 LGHNA and CDR2 YNFKEQ. V was pared by 4 bases and J by 0 bases, with 15 bases between. CDR3 sequence (DNA): TGTGCCAGCAGCCGAGGTGGGCAGCTTATGAACACTGAAGCTTTCTTT. Its protein product is CASSRGGQLMNTEAFF.

J is TRBJ2-7 and V is TRBV30; D is possibly TRBD1 or TRBD2 (5 bases each). V was trimmed by 3 bases and J by 1 base, leaving 13 bases between them. The CDR3 has 14 residues. CDR1 and CDR2 (germline): GTSNPN, SVGIG (reference sequence). The CDR3 protein is CAWSPFEGSYEQYF. DNA for the CDR3: TGTGCCTGGAGCCCTTTTGAGGGGTCCTACGAGCAGTACTTC.

In this sample, this clone turned up a few times. The chain recombines TRBV4-3 with TRBJ1-4; D is undetermined. The ends were cut back, 0 bases at V and 10 bases at J, with 24 bases in the middle. CDR3 length: 18 amino acids. Germline-derived CDR1 and CDR2 are LGHNA and YSLEER. In DNA, the CDR3 is TGCGCCAGCAGCCAAGATCCCGCGGGCGTGGAGAGGGCTGTAAAACTGTTTTTT. Its protein is CASSQDPAGVERAVKLFF.

The table lists this clone with a few counts. The J gene is TRBJ1-4, the V gene TRBV19; D gene uncertain. The germline V gene encodes CDR1 LNHDA and CDR2 SQIVND (reference sequence). The CDR3 is 14 residues long. Trimming took off 3 bases at V and 1 base at J, with 6 bases between the two ends. The chain's CDR3 is CASSIPITNEKLFF. The CDR3 DNA follows: TGTGCCAGTAGTATTCCCATAACTAATGAAAAACTGTTTTTT.

The chain recombines TRBV7-9 with TRBJ2-3; 13 bases are shared with TRBD2. The trim removed 7 bases at V and 4 bases at J, leaving 14 bases unmatched. This CDR3 has 18 residues. CDR1 is SEHNR and CDR2 is FQNEAQ in the germline V gene (reference sequence). CDR3 coding DNA: TGTGCCAGCATAGTTGACCGGACTAGCGGGAGAGGACCAGATACGCAGTATTTT. Residues: CASIVDRTSGRGPDTQYF.

This chain uses TRBV29-1 with TRBJ2-5, with TRBD2 identical over 14 bases. V lost 7 bases and J lost 3; bases outside the gene matches: 10. This CDR3 is 16 amino acids long. CDR1 and CDR2 from the germline V gene are SQVTM and ANQGSEA. The CDR3 protein is CSAAGLAGVVEETQYF. The CDR3 DNA reads as TGCAGCGCGGCGGGACTAGCGGGAGTTGTCGAAGAGACCCAGTACTTC.

CDR3 coding DNA: TGTGCCAGCAGCAAAGTCCACATTAACGACAATGAGCAGTTCTTC. Translated, it gives CASSKVHINDNEQFF. The rearrangement joins TRBV21-1 to TRBJ2-1; the D call in the table, TRBD1, was not verified against the DNA. TRBV21-1 is designated a pseudogene. The CDR3 consists of 15 residues.

V is TRBV6-5 and J is TRBJ1-1; D gene uncertain. The CDR3 totals 12 residues. Germline V CDR1 and CDR2: MNHEY, SVGAGI. Deletions cut 7 bases from V and 1 base from J, with 7 bases between. The CDR3 reads CASNGPNTEAFF. CDR3 nucleotide sequence: TGTGCCAGCAACGGTCCGAACACTGAAGCTTTCTTT.

This clone was observed a few times. The V call is TRBV2, the J call TRBJ1-2, with no clear D. Germline lookup yields CDR1 SNHLY and CDR2 FYNNEI. V was pared by 5 bases and J by 7 bases, with 17 bases between. This CDR3 contains 14 residues. CDR3 sequence: CASSRAKTMGGYTF. The CDR3 region has the DNA TGTGCCAGCAGTAGGGCGAAGACTATGGGTGGCTACACCTTC. The entire variable domain, with the rest obtained from reference TRBV2 and TRBJ1-2, is as follows: EPEVTQTPSHQVTQMGQEVILRCVPISNHLYFYWYRQILGQKVEFLVSFYNNEISEKSEIFDDQFSVERPDGSNFTLKIRSTKLEDSAMYFCASSRAKTMGGYTFGSGTRLTVV.

Comments on this clone: This sample includes further DNA sequences coding for the same CDR3. The chain employs TRBV29-1 and TRBJ2-2; TRBD2 is a possible D gene (5 bases). V was trimmed by 6 bases and J by 4 bases, leaving 9 bases between them. This CDR3 comprises 12 residues. Germline CDR1 SQVTM, CDR2 ANQGSEA. In nucleotides, the CDR3 is TGCAGCGTCCTTCGGGGCACCGGGGAGCTGTTTTTT. This translates into CSVLRGTGELFF.

The V gene is TRBV2, the J gene TRBJ2-7, with 10 bases aligning to TRBD2. This CDR3 region has 14 residues. The germline V gene has CDR1 SNHLY and CDR2 FYNNEI. The V and J ends lost 4 bases and 3 bases, in that order; junction bases with no gene match: 3. CDR3 amino acids: CASSGWTSGYEQYF. As DNA, the CDR3 is TGTGCCAGCAGTGGCTGGACTAGCGGCTACGAGCAGTACTTC.

This chain links TRBV7-6 with TRBJ2-1; TRBD1 matches at 12 bases. CDR1 is SGHVS and CDR2 is FNYEAQ in the germline V gene. The CDR3 length is 16 residues. V lost 5 bases to trimming and J lost 6 bases; unmatched junction nucleotides: 8. The CDR3 sequence: CASSPQPGQGANEQFF. CDR3 DNA: TGTGCCAGCAGCCCCCAGCCGGGACAGGGGGCCAATGAGCAGTTCTTC.

This clone has just a few counts. The chain has TRBV4-3 and TRBJ2-1, with D tentatively TRBD1 (8 bases). This CDR3 contains 16 residues. Deletions cut 2 bases from V and 6 bases from J, with 17 bases between. Germline CDR1 LGHNA, CDR2 YSLEER. The CDR3 DNA reads TGCGCCAGCAGCCAAATCCTCAGCGGGACAGGCAATGAGCAGTTCTTC. This gives the protein CASSQILSGTGNEQFF.

V gene TRBV18 combines with J gene TRBJ2-2; D is unclear. V shed 4 bases and J shed 4 bases, with 13 bases lying between them. This CDR3 contains 15 residues. Germline CDR1 is KGHSH and CDR2 is LQKENI. The CDR3 coding sequence is TGTGCCAGCTCACGGGTTACCACGGGCACCGGGGAGCTGTTTTTT. Its protein product is CASSRVTTGTGELFF.

The rearrangement joins TRBV14 to TRBJ2-1; tentatively, D is TRBD2 (6 bases). CDR3 length: 17 residues. Germline V gene data show CDR1 as SGHDN and CDR2 as FVKESK. The germline V and J ends were trimmed by 0 bases and 4 bases, with 16 bases remaining between them. The CDR3 bases are TGTGCCAGCAGCCAAGATCGGGGGTCCGCGGGGTACAATGAGCAGTTCTTC. The encoded protein is CASSQDRGSAGYNEQFF.

This clone showed up just a few times. The CDR3, as DNA: TGCGCCAGCAGCCAATTTATCCGGGACCCGGTACCCAGTCTAGCCAAAAACATTCAGTACTTC. Its translation: CASSQFIRDPVPSLAKNIQYF. The chain carries TRBV4-1 and TRBJ2-4; D may correspond to TRBD1 or TRBD2 (5 bases each). The length of the CDR3 is 21 residues. Trimming left V 2 bases short and J 0 bases short, with 26 bases between. Germline V gives CDR1 MGHRA, CDR2 YSYEKL.

The V call is TRBV30, the J call TRBJ2-6; D unresolved. The CDR3 is made up of 17 amino acids. V lost 4 bases to trimming and J lost 0 bases, with 16 bases between them. Germline assignment: CDR1 GTSNPN and CDR2 SVGIG (reference sequence). The CDR3 loop reads CAWTNRPTFSGANVLTF. For the CDR3, the DNA is TGTGCCTGGACCAACAGACCCACATTCTCTGGGGCCAACGTCCTGACTTTC.

This chain connects TRBV16 to TRBJ2-7; 11 bases are a match to TRBD1. CDR1 KGHSY and CDR2 FQNENV come from the germline V gene. V was clipped by 1 base and J by 7 bases; unmatched bases: 3. The CDR3 sequence is 14 residues long. CDR3 in amino acids: CASSQLGQGGEQYF. CDR3 bases: TGTGCCAGCAGCCAATTGGGACAGGGGGGTGAGCAGTACTTC. The full variable domain, rest sourced from reference TRBV16 and TRBJ2-7, is GEEVAQTPKHLVRGEGQKAKLYCAPIKGHSYVFWYQQVLKNEFKFLISFQNENVFDETGMPKERFSAKCLPNSPCSLEIQATKLEDSAVYFCASSQLGQGGEQYFGPGTRLTVT.

Only a few counts were recorded for this clone. The V call is TRBV28, the J call TRBJ2-7; 10 nucleotides align to TRBD1. Germline V lookup: CDR1 MDHEN, CDR2 SYDVKM. Trimming at V came to 8 bases and at J to 9 bases, leaving 10 bases not matched to a gene. The CDR3 length is 13 residues. The CDR3 sequence is CASVRTGGGRQYF. The CDR3 DNA reads TGTGCCAGCGTAAGGACAGGGGGAGGTCGGCAGTACTTC.